The present T cell receptor beta chain was sequenced within a study of beta chain features in type 1 diabetes. Study-level information: No age, gender or cell yield differences were seen between patients and healthy donors.

About this clone itself: Its antigen is as yet unknown.

Markers CD45RO/CCR7/CD25/CD127/CD95/CD27 served to sort CD4+ naive, central memory, regulatory and stem cell-like memory cells. General study points: Within each of all four CD4+ subsets, Type 1 diabetes patients had TCRB CDR3s that were moderately but significantly shorter. Insertions at VDJ junctions were less frequent in type 1 diabetes patients. These patients also deleted more nucleotides at the same junctions.

Investigators reverse transcribed all isolated RNA, so they sequenced expressed TCRB transcripts. The repertoire was sequenced with immunoSEQ multiplex PCR; TCRdb's copy has only in-frame clones and lacks some. The table records 400,000 to 600,000 clones, 30% of them present only once. The CDR3 totals 13 residues. V lost 3 bases and J lost 1, with 8 bases in between. The germline V gene encodes CDR1 SGHNT and CDR2 YYREEE (reference sequence). The rearrangement uses TRBV5-4 and TRBJ2-7, with a tentative D call TRBD2 (6 bases). The clonotype comes from a man between 18 and 29 years old in good health. The sequenced material came from naive CD4+ T cells from blood. The CDR3, as DNA: TGTGCCAGCAGCTCCGGGAGATCCTACGAGCAGTACTTC. Translating it yields CASSSGRSYEQYF.